The 28 T cell receptor beta chains listed next were all sequenced from one sample in a study of T-cell reconstitution after alpha-beta-depleted transplantation in children. During its preparation, the TCRbeta library received unique molecular identifiers. TCRdb re-derived calls from the PCR reads in MiXCR, one entry per CDR3 protein. The sample shows some 200,000 distinct CDR3 sequences, approximately 8.4% of them seen only once. Sequencing used PBMCs, mostly from graft donor cells, obtained 360 days after TCRalphabeta/CD19-depleted stem cell transplant. The receptors shown here come from a male patient aged 2 to 10 who had a stem cell transplant for acute myeloid leukemia, so the T cells may come from the graft donor.

This clonotype was counted only a few times. This may stem from a read error, because a much larger clone lies one nucleotide away. The chain has TRBV12-3 or TRBV12-4 and TRBJ2-2, with D perhaps given as TRBD1 or TRBD2 (5 bases each). The CDR3 is 12 amino acids. Trimming pared 6 bases from V and 5 bases from J, leaving 7 bases between. CDR3 amino acids: CASRGTTGELFF. DNA of the CDR3: TGTGCCAGCAGGGGGACGACCGGGGAGCTGTTTTTT.

The V gene is TRBV20-1, the J gene TRBJ2-2; D is unclear. The V end was cut by 2 bases, the J end by 7 bases, with 8 bases between. This CDR3 comprises 12 residues. CDR1 is DFQATT and CDR2 is SNEGSKA in the germline V gene (reference sequence). CDR3 in amino acids: CSARIEHGELFF. The CDR3 nucleotides are TGCAGTGCTAGAATTGAACACGGGGAGCTGTTTTTT.

The J gene is TRBJ2-3, the V gene TRBV4-2, with D possibly matching TRBD2 (5 bases). The V gene lost 1 base and the J gene lost 0 bases, with 11 bases spanning the gap. The CDR3 length is 16 residues. CDR1 LGHNA and CDR2 YNFKEQ come from the germline V gene. The CDR3 DNA is TGTGCCAGCAGCCAAGCAGGACTGACTAGCACAGATACGCAGTATTTT. Its translation: CASSQAGLTSTDTQYF.

This clonotype turned up a few times. V usage is TRBV12-3 or TRBV12-4 and J usage is TRBJ1-4; tentative D call: TRBD1 (6 bases). The V end was cut by 5 bases, the J end by 2 bases, with 15 bases between. This CDR3 comprises 16 residues. CDR3 loop: CASSPHRDRTNEKLFF. In DNA, the CDR3 is TGTGCCAGCAGTCCTCACAGAGACAGGACTAATGAAAAACTGTTTTTT.

In its sample, this clonotype was seen a few times. CDR3 protein: CASSKRAGGPGTGELFF. The CDR3 coding sequence is TGTGCCAGCAGTAAAAGAGCGGGAGGGCCGGGCACCGGGGAGCTGTTTTTT. The chain combines TRBV12-3 or TRBV12-4 with TRBJ2-2; TRBD2 matches at 10 bases. V was pared by 5 bases and J by 4 bases, with 10 bases of the junction left unmatched. The CDR3 totals 17 residues.

This clonotype was seen more than once but under ten times. This CDR3 is CARNPWPEKLFF. Written as DNA, the CDR3 is TGCGCCAGGAACCCCTGGCCTGAAAAACTGTTTTTT. J is TRBJ1-4 and V is TRBV5-1, with D hard to call. Between the trimmed V and J ends, which lost 8 bases and 7 bases, there was a span of 12 bases. The CDR3 totals 12 residues. CDR1 and CDR2 from the germline V gene are SGHRS and YFSETQ. The variable domain in full, completed from reference TRBV5-1 and TRBJ1-4, reads KAGVTQTPRYLIKTRGQQVTLSCSPISGHRSVSWYQQTPGQGLQFLFEYFSETQRNKGNFPGRFSGRQFSNSRSEMNVSTLELGDSALYLCARNPWPEKLFFGSGTQLSVL.

This clonotype was observed a few times. This sequence joins TRBV12-3 or TRBV12-4 and TRBJ2-1, with D unclear. Trimming shortened V by 2 bases and J by 2 bases, and 10 bases separated the two germline ends. The CDR3 has 15 residues. The CDR3 region has the DNA TGTGCCAGCAGTTTAAGGCTCCCCGCCTACAATGAGCAGTTCTTC. It encodes CASSLRLPAYNEQFF.

This clonotype was observed at least ten times. The CDR3 spells CASSGSLSEQFF. The CDR3 DNA is TGTGCCAGTAGCGGGAGTTTGTCTGAGCAGTTCTTC. This chain connects TRBV19 to TRBJ2-1; the D gene is possibly TRBD2 (6 bases). Trimming removed 6 bases from V and 9 bases from J, with 12 bases in between. Germline V gene sequence: CDR1 LNHDA, CDR2 SQIVND (reference sequence). CDR3 size: 12 residues.

This clonotype showed up many times. V gene TRBV12-3 or TRBV12-4 combines with J gene TRBJ1-2, with 9 nucleotides matching TRBD1. The CDR3 spans 12 residues. Germline trimming cut 6 bases from V and 5 bases from J; bases unmatched to any gene: 1. This chain's CDR3 is CASRGQGYGYTF. As DNA, the CDR3 is TGTGCCAGCAGAGGACAGGGGTATGGCTACACCTTC.

This chain uses TRBV5-1 with TRBJ2-5, with D possibly being TRBD2 (6 bases). The V end was cut by 6 bases, the J end by 2 bases, with 14 bases between. Germline V gives CDR1 SGHRS, CDR2 YFSETQ. The CDR3 sequence is 14 residues long. DNA of the CDR3: TGCGCCAGCATCGGGGGAGGTAGTCAAGAGACCCAGTACTTC. It is translated as CASIGGGSQETQYF.

The chain carries TRBV4-3 and TRBJ1-3; D remains ambiguous. Germline assignment: CDR1 LGHNA and CDR2 YSLEER. The V end was cut by 0 bases, the J end by 0 bases, with 12 bases between. This CDR3 is built from 17 residues. The CDR3 sequence is CASSQDARAASGNTIYF. The CDR3 DNA reads TGCGCCAGCAGCCAAGATGCGCGGGCAGCCTCTGGAAACACCATATATTTT.

This clonotype was detected ten times or more. This rearrangement joins TRBV18 to TRBJ2-5; D is unresolved. This CDR3 has 13 residues. Looked up from germline, CDR1 is KGHSH and CDR2 is LQKENI. V was trimmed by 4 bases and J by 6 bases, leaving 12 bases between them. The CDR3 DNA sequence: TGTGCCAGCTCACTGAACCCGATAAAGACCCAGTACTTC. This encodes CASSLNPIKTQYF. The full variable domain, its missing parts supplied by reference TRBV18 and TRBJ2-5, is NAGVMQNPRHLVRRRGQEARLRCSPMKGHSHVYWYRQLPEEGLKFMVYLQKENIIDESGMPKERFSAEFPKEGPSILRIQQVVRGDSAAYFCASSLNPIKTQYFGPGTRLLVL.

This clonotype was recorded many times. The chain is built from TRBV5-1 and TRBJ2-2; D remains ambiguous. The V end lost 0 bases, the J end lost 4 bases, and 13 bases lay between the germline ends. From germline, CDR1 is SGHRS and CDR2 YFSETQ. The CDR3 consists of 16 residues. The CDR3 sequence is CASSLAGPGRTGELFF. CDR3 DNA sequence: TGCGCCAGCAGCTTGGCTGGACCAGGACGCACCGGGGAGCTGTTTTTT.

In its sample, this clonotype was seen many times. The chain employs TRBV12-3 or TRBV12-4 and TRBJ2-4, with 7 bases that match TRBD1. The ends lost 6 bases at V and 3 bases at J; junction bases unmatched: 5. CDR3 length: 14 residues. CDR3 region: CASRKQGSKNIQYF. The CDR3 DNA follows: TGTGCCAGCAGGAAACAGGGGAGCAAAAACATTCAGTACTTC.

This clonotype showed up many times. The chain links TRBV7-2 to TRBJ2-1; 7 bases line up with TRBD2. CDR1 and CDR2 (germline): SGHTA, FQGNSA. CDR3 length: 15 amino acids. With 2 bases clipped from V and 0 bases from J, the junction kept 1 base outside the gene matches. The CDR3 is CASSLWGGSYNEQFF. The DNA of the CDR3 is TGTGCCAGCAGCTTATGGGGGGGCTCCTACAATGAGCAGTTCTTC. The complete variable domain, with remaining parts taken from reference TRBV7-2 and TRBJ2-1, reads GAGVSQSPSNKVTEKGKDVELRCDPISGHTALYWYRQSLGQGLEFLIYFQGNSAPDKSGLPSDRFSAERTGGSVSTLTIQRTQQEDSAVYLCASSLWGGSYNEQFFGPGTRLTVL.

The chain recombines TRBV6-5 with TRBJ2-1; D ambiguous. Germline V lookup: CDR1 MNHEY, CDR2 SVGAGI. V was cut by 2 bases and J by 10 bases, with 12 bases left in between. The CDR3 totals 13 residues. The CDR3 protein is CASSYTFFEEQFF. CDR3 in DNA: TGTGCCAGCAGTTACACGTTTTTCGAAGAGCAGTTCTTC.

This clonotype was counted ten times or more. V and J are TRBV12-3 or TRBV12-4 and TRBJ2-5; D is unresolved. V shed 0 bases and J shed 7 bases, with 12 bases lying between them. This CDR3 has 14 amino acids. The CDR3 nucleotides are TGTGCCAGCAGTTTAGCGCACCTCTGGCTGACCCAGTACTTC. This encodes CASSLAHLWLTQYF.

The rearrangement links TRBV7-3 to TRBJ2-1, with D perhaps TRBD2 (5 bases). The germline V gene has CDR1 SGHTA and CDR2 FQGTGA. The V and J ends lost 2 bases and 0 bases respectively, with 8 bases between them. The CDR3 spans 15 residues. The CDR3, as DNA: TGTGCCAGCAGCTTACTGGGGAGCTCCTACAATGAGCAGTTCTTC. Amino acids: CASSLLGSSYNEQFF. Supplemented by reference TRBV7-3 and TRBJ2-1, the full variable domain reads GAGVSQTPSNKVTEKGKYVELRCDPISGHTALYWYRQSLGQGPEFLIYFQGTGAADDSGLPNDRFFAVRPEGSVSTLKIQRTERGDSAVYLCASSLLGSSYNEQFFGPGTRLTVL.

This clonotype has ten or more counts. V and J are TRBV5-1 and TRBJ1-1; D perhaps matches TRBD1 (6 bases). V shed 5 bases and J shed 3 bases, with 17 bases lying between them. The CDR3 loop spans 15 amino acids. CDR1 is SGHRS, CDR2 YFSETQ, per germline. For the CDR3, the DNA is TGCGCCAGCAGGTGGCAGGGGATTTCGGACACTGAAGCTTTCTTT. Its protein product is CASRWQGISDTEAFF.

Ten or more counts support this clonotype. The rearrangement links TRBV27 to TRBJ2-2, with D possibly matching TRBD2 (5 bases). Trimming took off 11 bases at V and 0 bases at J, with 13 bases between the two ends. There are 14 residues in the CDR3. Looked up from germline, CDR1 is MNHEY and CDR2 is SMNVEV (reference sequence). CDR3 in amino acids: CASRRGANTGELFF. The CDR3 region has the DNA TGTGCCTCACGACGGGGTGCGAACACCGGGGAGCTGTTTTTT.

The CDR3 sequence: CASSFRVAGWPHEQFF. DNA for the CDR3: TGTGCCAGCAGTTTTCGGGTAGCGGGCTGGCCCCATGAGCAGTTCTTC. V is TRBV12-3 or TRBV12-4 and J is TRBJ2-1; 7 bases are shared with TRBD2. The V gene end was trimmed by 3 bases and the J gene end by 8 bases; junction bases not matched to a gene: 13. CDR3 size: 16 residues.

This rearrangement joins TRBV5-1 to TRBJ1-6; TRBD1 aligns across 9 bases. Germline V lookup: CDR1 SGHRS, CDR2 YFSETQ. The CDR3 covers 15 residues. Trimming took 3 bases from V and 7 from J; bases not matched to a gene: 5. The CDR3 coding sequence is TGCGCCAGCAGCTCCGGCGGACAGGGGAATTCACCCCTCCACTTT. Translating it yields CASSSGGQGNSPLHF.

The chain links TRBV6-5 to TRBJ2-7; D tentatively fits TRBD1 or TRBD2 (5 bases each). This CDR3 region has 15 residues. Trimming cost V 1 base and J 0 bases, with 10 bases left between them. Germline V gene lookup returns CDR1 MNHEY and CDR2 SVGAGI. CDR3 region: CASSYLGRSSYEQYF. Written as DNA, the CDR3 is TGTGCCAGCAGTTACTTGGGACGGAGCTCCTACGAGCAGTACTTC.

On this clonotype: Since a much larger clone is just one base distant, this may be a read error. This chain connects TRBV3-1 to TRBJ2-1, with 10 bases lining up with TRBD2. The CDR3 loop spans 14 amino acids. The germline V gene encodes CDR1 LGHDT and CDR2 YNNKEL (reference sequence). Germline trimming cut 8 bases from V and 7 bases from J; bases unmatched to any gene: 8. In DNA form, the CDR3 reads TGTGCCAGCTCCCGCGGGACTAGCGTAAATGAGCAGTTCTTC. Residues: CASSRGTSVNEQFF.

The table lists this clonotype with many counts. CDR3 residues: CASSLSWGLAGGEQFF. The CDR3 DNA sequence: TGTGCCAGCAGCTTGAGTTGGGGACTAGCGGGAGGGGAGCAGTTCTTC. The V and J genes are TRBV5-8 and TRBJ2-1; 16 bases align to TRBD2. The CDR3 is 16 amino acids. The J segment lost 10 bases and the V segment lost 1 base, leaving 5 bases of the junction unmatched. The germline V gene encodes CDR1 SGHTS and CDR2 YDEGEE.

This clonotype was counted a few times. The genes are TRBV4-3 and TRBJ2-7, with 10 nucleotides matching TRBD2. Germline values: CDR1 LGHNA, CDR2 YSLEER. The CDR3 spans 16 residues. V was pared by 4 bases and J by 5 bases, with 11 bases of the junction left unmatched. This CDR3 reads CASSLRTSGINHEQYF. As DNA, the CDR3 is TGCGCCAGCAGCCTGAGGACTAGCGGCATAAACCACGAGCAGTACTTC.

This clonotype was recorded many times. This chain joins TRBV20-1 and TRBJ1-4; 11 positions match TRBD1. V lost 3 bases and J lost 7; bases outside the gene matches: 1. The germline gives CDR1 DFQATT, CDR2 SNEGSKA (reference sequence). This CDR3 has 13 residues. The CDR3 sequence: CSASGTGGEKLFF. Here the CDR3 DNA reads TGCAGTGCTAGCGGGACAGGGGGTGAAAAACTGTTTTTT.

This clonotype has ten or more counts. The chain employs TRBV24-1 and TRBJ1-4; D call uncertain. The ends were cut back, 0 bases at V and 6 bases at J, with 13 bases in the middle. Germline CDR1 reads KGHDR; CDR2 reads SFDVKD. The CDR3 consists of 16 residues. The CDR3 protein is CATSDLQSDRDEKLFF. Written as DNA, the CDR3 is TGTGCCACCAGTGATTTGCAATCGGACCGAGATGAAAAACTGTTTTTT.